This is a list of T cell receptor beta chains from one sample in a study of blood T cell repertoires in COVID-19. TCRdb's table, derived via immunoSEQ multiplex PCR, lists solely in-frame clones and lacks some. The sample lists around 94,000 clones; 86% were seen once. Sequencing was carried out using peripheral blood. The receptors were gathered from a man older than 75 with acute or convalescent COVID-19. Each CDR3 is given with its conserved first and last residue.

V: TRBV15
CDR3: CATSPLGTKSYEQYF

V: TRBV27
CDR3: CASSSYSWSSYNEQFF

V: TRBV5-1
CDR3: CASSLRTGNVEETQYF

V: TRBV20-1
CDR3: CSAEQGTEAFF

V: TRBV3-1/TRBV3-2
CDR3: CASSQDMNQPQHF

V: TRBV10-3
CDR3: CAISEPGTGGTDTQYF

V: TRBV29-1
CDR3: CSVVLSPGANVLTF

V: TRBV19
CDR3: CASSGRSDSPLHF

V: TRBV7-9
CDR3: CASSLVGQGSHEQYF

V: TRBV28
CDR3: CASSLRESYNEQFF

V: TRBV7-9
CDR3: CASSLGGTGDEQFF

V: TRBV11-2
CDR3: CASSLRGTGASGANVLTF

V: TRBV19
CDR3: CASSIDRGAGELFF

V: TRBV19
CDR3: CASTRQGNTEAFF

V: TRBV5-1
CDR3: CASSLVPLGGSGELFF

V: TRBV24-1
CDR3: CATSDDRVIYGYTF

V: TRBV6-5
CDR3: CASSQGGRGETQYF

V: TRBV5-1
CDR3: CASSLFFGEELFF

V: TRBV6-2/TRBV6-3
CDR3: CASSYSSRGRQFF

V: TRBV27
CDR3: CASSPGRNSPLHF

V: TRBV9
CDR3: CASSADSLPTNTEAFF

V: TRBV7-7
CDR3: CASSRDREETQYF

V: TRBV30
CDR3: CAWTRGGGYTF

V: TRBV7-8
CDR3: CASSPGQANTEAFF

V: TRBV9
CDR3: CASSVGDRKNEKLFF

V: TRBV12-3/TRBV12-4
CDR3: CASRRQNTGELFF

V: TRBV7-2
CDR3: CASSFRTSGRAGTQYF

V: TRBV6-5
CDR3: CASSYGGLAVTDTQYF

V: TRBV5-4
CDR3: CASSFPGVETGELFF

V: TRBV24-1
CDR3: CATRTPTASNQPQHF

V: TRBV4-3
CDR3: CASSQDGGGRGEAFF

V: TRBV6-1
CDR3: CASSEGSARAEETQYF

V: TRBV18
CDR3: CASSPPATITSYNEQFF

V: TRBV4-3
CDR3: CASSQDQQSYEQYF

V: TRBV28
CDR3: CASSGTGLTEQYF

V: TRBV6-5
CDR3: CASRERVGTQYF

V: TRBV2
CDR3: CASSISGAYNEQFF

V: TRBV5-4
CDR3: CASSLAGTGVYEQYF

V: TRBV11-3
CDR3: CASSLDPWTGELFF

V: TRBV20-1
CDR3: CSAKGGETQYF

V: TRBV28
CDR3: CASSLPGGEQYF

V: TRBV27
CDR3: CASSFFRPGQGDTGELFF

V: TRBV19
CDR3: CASSMTGVNQPQHF

V: TRBV19
CDR3: CASRPPGQGNTEAFF